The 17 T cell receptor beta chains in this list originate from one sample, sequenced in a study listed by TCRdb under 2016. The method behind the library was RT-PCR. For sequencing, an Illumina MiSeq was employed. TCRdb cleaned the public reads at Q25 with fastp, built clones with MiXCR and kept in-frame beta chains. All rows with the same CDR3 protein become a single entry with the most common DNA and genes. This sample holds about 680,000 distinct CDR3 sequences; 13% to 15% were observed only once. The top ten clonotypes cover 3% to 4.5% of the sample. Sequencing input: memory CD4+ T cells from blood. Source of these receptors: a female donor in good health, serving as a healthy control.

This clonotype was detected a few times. The CDR3 reads CASSAGQGLSYNEQFF. The CDR3 bases are TGTGCCAGCAGTGCCGGACAGGGGCTCTCCTACAATGAGCAGTTCTTC. The chain joins TRBV12-3 or TRBV12-4 to TRBJ2-1; TRBD1 aligns across 9 bases. V lost 5 bases to trimming and J lost 0 bases; unmatched junction nucleotides: 5. CDR3 length: 16 amino acids.

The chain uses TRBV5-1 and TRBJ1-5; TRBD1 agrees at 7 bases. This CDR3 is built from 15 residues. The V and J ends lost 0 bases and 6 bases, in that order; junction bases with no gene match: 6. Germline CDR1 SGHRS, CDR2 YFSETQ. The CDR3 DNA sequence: TGCGCCAGCAGCTTGGGCGACAGGGAAGCTCAGCCCCAGCATTTT. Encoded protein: CASSLGDREAQPQHF. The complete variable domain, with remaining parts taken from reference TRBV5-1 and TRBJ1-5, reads KAGVTQTPRYLIKTRGQQVTLSCSPISGHRSVSWYQQTPGQGLQFLFEYFSETQRNKGNFPGRFSGRQFSNSRSEMNVSTLELGDSALYLCASSLGDREAQPQHFGDGTRLSIL.

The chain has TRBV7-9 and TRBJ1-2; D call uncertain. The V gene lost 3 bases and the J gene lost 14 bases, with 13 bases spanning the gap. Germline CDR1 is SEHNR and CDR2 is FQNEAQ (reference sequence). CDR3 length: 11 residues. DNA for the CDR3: TGTGCCAGCAGCTTTTCGGCAGCGATAACCTTC. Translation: CASSFSAAITF.

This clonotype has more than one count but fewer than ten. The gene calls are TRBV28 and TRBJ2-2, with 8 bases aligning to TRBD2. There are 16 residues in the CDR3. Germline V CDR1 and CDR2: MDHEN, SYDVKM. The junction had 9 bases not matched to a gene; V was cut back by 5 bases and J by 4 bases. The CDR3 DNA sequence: TGTGCCAGCAGTCACGGGGGGGGTTCGGGCACCGGGGAGCTGTTTTTT. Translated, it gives CASSHGGGSGTGELFF.

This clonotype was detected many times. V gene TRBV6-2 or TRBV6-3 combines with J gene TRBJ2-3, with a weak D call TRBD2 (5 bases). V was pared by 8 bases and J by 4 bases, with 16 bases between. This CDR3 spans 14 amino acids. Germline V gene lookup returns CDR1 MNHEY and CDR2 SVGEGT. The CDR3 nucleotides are TGTGCCAGCCTCTTGGACGGGGTAGCAGATACGCAGTATTTT. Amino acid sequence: CASLLDGVADTQYF.

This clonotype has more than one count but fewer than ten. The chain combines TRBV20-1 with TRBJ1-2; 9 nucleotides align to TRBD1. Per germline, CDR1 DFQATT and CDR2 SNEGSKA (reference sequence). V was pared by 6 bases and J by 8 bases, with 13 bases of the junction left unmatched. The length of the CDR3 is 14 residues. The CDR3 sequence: CSALGQGTMWGYTF. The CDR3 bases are TGCAGTGCACTTGGACAGGGGACCATGTGGGGCTACACCTTC.

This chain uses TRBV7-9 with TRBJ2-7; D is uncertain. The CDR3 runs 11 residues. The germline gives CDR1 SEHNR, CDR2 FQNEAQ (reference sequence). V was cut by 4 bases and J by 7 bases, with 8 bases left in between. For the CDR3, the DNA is TGTGCCAGCAGCTCCCGGTGGGAGCAGTACTTC. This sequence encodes CASSSRWEQYF.

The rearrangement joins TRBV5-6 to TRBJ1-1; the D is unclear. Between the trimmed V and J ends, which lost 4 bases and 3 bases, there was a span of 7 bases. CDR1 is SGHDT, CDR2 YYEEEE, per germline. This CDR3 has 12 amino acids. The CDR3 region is CASSRTDTEAFF. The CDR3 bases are TGTGCCAGCAGCCGGACGGACACTGAAGCTTTCTTT.

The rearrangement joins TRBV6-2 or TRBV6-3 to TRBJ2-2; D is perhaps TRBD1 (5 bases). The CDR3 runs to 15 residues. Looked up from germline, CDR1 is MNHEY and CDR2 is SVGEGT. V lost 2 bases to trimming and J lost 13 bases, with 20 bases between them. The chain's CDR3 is CASSYGGADWGRLFF. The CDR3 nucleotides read TGTGCCAGCAGTTACGGTGGGGCAGATTGGGGTCGGCTGTTTTTT.

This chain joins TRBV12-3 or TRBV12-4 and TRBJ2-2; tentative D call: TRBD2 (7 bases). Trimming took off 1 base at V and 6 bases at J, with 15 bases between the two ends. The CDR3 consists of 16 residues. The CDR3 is CASSLVQGGGSGELFF. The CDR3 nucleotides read TGTGCCAGCAGTTTAGTACAGGGAGGGGGATCCGGGGAGCTGTTTTTT.

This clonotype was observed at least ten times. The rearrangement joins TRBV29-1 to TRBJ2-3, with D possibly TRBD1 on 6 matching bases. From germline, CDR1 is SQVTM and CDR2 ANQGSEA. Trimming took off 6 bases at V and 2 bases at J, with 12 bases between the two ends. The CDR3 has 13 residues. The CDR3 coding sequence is TGCAGCGTCGCCGGACAGACCACAGATACGCAGTATTTT. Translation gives CSVAGQTTDTQYF.

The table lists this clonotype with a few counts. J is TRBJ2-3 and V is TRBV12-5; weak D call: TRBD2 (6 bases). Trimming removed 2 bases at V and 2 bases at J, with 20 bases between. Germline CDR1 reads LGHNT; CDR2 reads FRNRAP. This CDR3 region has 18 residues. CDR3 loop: CASGLQAGPDIYTDTQYF. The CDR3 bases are TGTGCTAGTGGTTTGCAAGCGGGCCCGGACATCTACACAGATACGCAGTATTTT.

The CDR3 spells CASSGSAAISYEQYF. CDR3 DNA sequence: TGTGCCAGCTCAGGTTCGGCAGCGATCTCCTACGAGCAGTACTTC. V usage is TRBV18 and J usage is TRBJ2-7; D not resolved. The V end lost 5 bases, the J end lost 0 bases, and 14 bases lay between the germline ends. The CDR3 runs to 15 residues. Germline V gene sequence: CDR1 KGHSH, CDR2 LQKENI.

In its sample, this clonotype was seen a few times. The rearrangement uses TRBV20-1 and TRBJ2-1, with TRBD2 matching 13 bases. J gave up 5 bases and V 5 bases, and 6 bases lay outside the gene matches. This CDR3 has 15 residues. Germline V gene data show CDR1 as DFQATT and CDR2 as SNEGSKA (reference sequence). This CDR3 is CSAGTSGERDNEQFF. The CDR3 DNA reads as TGCAGTGCTGGGACTAGCGGGGAGCGGGACAATGAGCAGTTCTTC.

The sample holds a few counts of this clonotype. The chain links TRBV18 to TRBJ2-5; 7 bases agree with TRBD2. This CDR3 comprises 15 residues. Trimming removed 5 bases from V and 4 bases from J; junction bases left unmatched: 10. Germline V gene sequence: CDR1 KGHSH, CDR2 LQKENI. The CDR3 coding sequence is TGTGCCAGCTCATCTACGAGGTCGGGGGGAGAGACCCAGTACTTC. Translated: CASSSTRSGGETQYF.

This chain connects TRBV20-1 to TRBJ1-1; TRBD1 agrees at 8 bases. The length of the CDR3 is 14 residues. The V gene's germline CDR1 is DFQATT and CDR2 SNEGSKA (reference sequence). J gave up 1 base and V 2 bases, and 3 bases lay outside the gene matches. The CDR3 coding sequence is TGCAGTGCTAGAACGACAGGGGCGAACACTGAAGCTTTCTTT. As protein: CSARTTGANTEAFF.

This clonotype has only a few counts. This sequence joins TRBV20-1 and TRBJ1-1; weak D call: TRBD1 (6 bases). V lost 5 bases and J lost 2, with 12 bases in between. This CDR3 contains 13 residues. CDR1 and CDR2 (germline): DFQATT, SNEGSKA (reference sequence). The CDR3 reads CSAPNRVNTEAFF. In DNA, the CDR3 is TGCAGTGCTCCTAACAGGGTAAACACTGAAGCTTTCTTT.